One sample yielded the 11 T cell receptor beta chains listed below, sequenced in a study of PD-L1 blockade in urothelial cancer. Described time point: peripheral blood 6 weeks after treatment start. Clones were sequenced by immunoSEQ multiplex PCR, and TCRdb holds only the in-frame ones, with some missing. The sample consists of about 120,000 clones, around 89% of them appearing once. Sequencing used PBMCs, obtained around atezolizumab (anti-PD-L1) treatment. The receptors originated from a man aged 55 to 70 with urothelial cancer.

The CDR3 DNA sequence: TGTGCCAGCAGCTCCATGGGCACTAGCGGGAGGGCCGGAGGCGGGGAGCTGTTTTTT. The encoded protein is CASSSMGTSGRAGGGELFF. V and J are TRBV9 and TRBJ2-2, with 13 bases lining up with TRBD2. The V gene end was trimmed by 4 bases and the J gene end by 7 bases; junction bases not matched to a gene: 16. CDR1 and CDR2 from the germline V gene are SGDLS and YYNGEE. The CDR3 is made up of 19 amino acids.

The J gene is TRBJ2-6, the V gene TRBV15, with D possibly matching TRBD1 (6 bases). The CDR3 consists of 18 residues. Trimming removed 6 bases at V and 0 bases at J, with 18 bases between. CDR1 is LNHNV and CDR2 is YYDKDF in the germline V gene (reference sequence). Written as DNA, the CDR3 is TGTGCCACCAGGCAAGACAGGCATGCCGACTCTGGGGCCAACGTCCTGACTTTC. Translating gives CATRQDRHADSGANVLTF.

The chain links TRBV19 to TRBJ2-2, with 7 bases identical to TRBD1. V gave up 5 bases and J gave up 3 bases; unmatched junction bases: 6. The length of the CDR3 is 15 residues. Per the germline V gene, CDR1 is LNHDA and CDR2 is SQIVND (reference sequence). The CDR3 here is CASSRTGRDTGELFF. The CDR3 DNA reads TGTGCCAGTAGTCGGACAGGTCGGGACACCGGGGAGCTGTTTTTT.

This sequence joins TRBV5-4 and TRBJ1-2, with 12 bases aligning to TRBD1. Germline V CDR1 and CDR2: SGHNT, YYREEE (reference sequence). The CDR3 sequence is 16 residues long. V was clipped by 3 bases and J by 4 bases; unmatched bases: 7. The CDR3 DNA sequence: TGTGCCAGCAGCTCCGGGACAGGGGGCATTGTCTATGGCTACACCTTC. Translated, it gives CASSSGTGGIVYGYTF.

The chain links TRBV11-2 to TRBJ1-1, with 11 bases aligning to TRBD1. The CDR3 length is 16 residues. From germline, CDR1 is SGHAT and CDR2 FQNNGV. V lost 1 base, J lost 5 bases, and 6 bases stayed unmatched. CDR3 DNA: TGTGCCAGCAGCTTAGTTGGGGGGACAGGGGGAACTGAAGCTTTCTTT. Its translation: CASSLVGGTGGTEAFF.

The rearrangement uses TRBV7-9 and TRBJ1-1; TRBD1 is a possible D gene (5 bases). Germline values: CDR1 SEHNR, CDR2 FQNEAQ (reference sequence). The CDR3 spans 14 residues. V was cut by 6 bases and J by 1 base, with 12 bases left in between. The CDR3: CASRITQGNTEAFF. CDR3 bases: TGTGCCAGCAGAATCACGCAGGGGAACACTGAAGCTTTCTTT.

The chain carries TRBV5-6 and TRBJ2-7; D possibly corresponds to TRBD2 (7 bases). There are 15 residues in the CDR3. The V gene lost 7 bases and the J gene lost 3 bases, with 20 bases spanning the gap. The germline CDR1 and CDR2 sequences are SGHDT and YYEEEE. The CDR3 region has the DNA TGTGCCAGCTTCCTTTGGAGGGGGGGGCACTACGAGCAGTACTTC. This encodes CASFLWRGGHYEQYF.

The chain joins TRBV5-6 to TRBJ2-1; 14 positions match TRBD2. The germline gives CDR1 SGHDT, CDR2 YYEEEE. With 4 bases clipped from V and 6 bases from J, the junction kept 9 bases outside the gene matches. CDR3 length equals 17 residues. The CDR3 here is CASSVRLAGGSFNEQFF. The CDR3 DNA reads as TGTGCCAGCAGCGTCCGACTAGCGGGAGGGTCGTTCAATGAGCAGTTCTTC.

This clone was detected only once. This chain's CDR3 is CASSIVTYRGGTEAFF. The CDR3 nucleotides are TGTGCCAGTAGTATAGTAACGTATAGGGGCGGCACTGAAGCTTTCTTT. The chain has TRBV19 and TRBJ1-1; D might be TRBD1 (5 bases). Germline values: CDR1 LNHDA, CDR2 SQIVND (reference sequence). This CDR3 spans 16 amino acids. V was clipped by 1 base and J by 4 bases, with 16 bases between them.

The chain links TRBV28 to TRBJ1-1, with a weak D call TRBD1 (5 bases). The germline V gene has CDR1 MDHEN and CDR2 SYDVKM. This CDR3 has 12 residues. V lost 2 bases and J 8 bases, leaving 9 bases between the germline ends. CDR3 region: CASSLAKGEAFF. In DNA, the CDR3 is TGTGCCAGCAGTTTAGCGAAGGGGGAAGCTTTCTTT.

The chain joins TRBV10-3 to TRBJ1-5; 7 bases align to TRBD1. The germline V gene encodes CDR1 ENHRY and CDR2 SYGVKD. The V and J ends lost 8 bases and 4 bases, in that order; junction bases with no gene match: 5. This CDR3 region has 13 residues. The CDR3 DNA follows: TGTGCCATCGGGGGGACAGAGAATCAGCCCCAGCATTTT. Protein sequence: CAIGGTENQPQHF.